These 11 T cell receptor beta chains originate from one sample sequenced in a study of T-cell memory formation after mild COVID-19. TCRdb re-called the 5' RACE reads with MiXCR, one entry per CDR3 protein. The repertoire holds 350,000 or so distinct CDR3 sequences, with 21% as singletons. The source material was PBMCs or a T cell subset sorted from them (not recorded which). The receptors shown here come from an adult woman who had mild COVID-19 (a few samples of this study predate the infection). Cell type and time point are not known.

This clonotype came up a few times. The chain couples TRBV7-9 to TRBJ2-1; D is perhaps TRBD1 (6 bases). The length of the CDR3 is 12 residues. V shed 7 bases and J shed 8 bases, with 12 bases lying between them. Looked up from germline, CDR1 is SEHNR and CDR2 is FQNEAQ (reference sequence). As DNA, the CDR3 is TGTGCCAGCACTAGACAGGCACATGAGCAGTTCTTC. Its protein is CASTRQAHEQFF.

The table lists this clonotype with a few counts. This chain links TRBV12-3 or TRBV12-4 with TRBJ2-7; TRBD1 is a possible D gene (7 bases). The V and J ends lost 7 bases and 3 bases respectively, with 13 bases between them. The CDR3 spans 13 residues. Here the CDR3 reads CASNPGGYYEQYF. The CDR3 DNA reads TGTGCCAGCAACCCAGGGGGGTACTACGAGCAGTACTTC.

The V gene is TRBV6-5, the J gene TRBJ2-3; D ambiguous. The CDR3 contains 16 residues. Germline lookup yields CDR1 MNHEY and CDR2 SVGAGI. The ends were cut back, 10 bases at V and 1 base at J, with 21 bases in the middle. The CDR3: CATKFNGFHGTDTQYF. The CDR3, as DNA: TGTGCCACCAAGTTTAACGGCTTTCACGGCACAGATACGCAGTATTTT.

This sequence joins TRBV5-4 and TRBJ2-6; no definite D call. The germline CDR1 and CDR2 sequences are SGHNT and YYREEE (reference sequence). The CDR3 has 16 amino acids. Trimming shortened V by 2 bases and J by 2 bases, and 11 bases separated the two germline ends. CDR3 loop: CASSFWGPAGANVLTF. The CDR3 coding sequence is TGTGCCAGCAGCTTTTGGGGTCCAGCTGGGGCCAACGTCCTGACTTTC.

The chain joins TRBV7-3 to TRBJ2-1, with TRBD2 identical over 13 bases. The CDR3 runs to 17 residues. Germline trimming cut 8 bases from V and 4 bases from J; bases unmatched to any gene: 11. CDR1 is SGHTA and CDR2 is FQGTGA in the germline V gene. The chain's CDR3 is CASATPGLAGKYNEQFF. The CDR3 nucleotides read TGTGCCAGCGCCACGCCGGGACTAGCGGGAAAATACAATGAGCAGTTCTTC.

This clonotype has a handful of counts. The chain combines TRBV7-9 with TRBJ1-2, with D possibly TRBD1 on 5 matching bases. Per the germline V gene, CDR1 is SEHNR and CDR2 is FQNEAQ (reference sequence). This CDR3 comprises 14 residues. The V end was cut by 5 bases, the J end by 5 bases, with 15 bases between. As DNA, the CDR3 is TGTGCCAGCAGCCACTCAGCTTCAGGGTATGGCTACACCTTC. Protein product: CASSHSASGYGYTF.

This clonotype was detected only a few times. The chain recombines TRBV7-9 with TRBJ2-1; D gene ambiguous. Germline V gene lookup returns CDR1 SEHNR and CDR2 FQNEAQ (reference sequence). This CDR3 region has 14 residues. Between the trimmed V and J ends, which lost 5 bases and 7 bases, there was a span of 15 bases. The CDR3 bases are TGTGCCAGCAGCGTTACCATATCGGGTAATGAGCAGTTCTTC. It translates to CASSVTISGNEQFF.

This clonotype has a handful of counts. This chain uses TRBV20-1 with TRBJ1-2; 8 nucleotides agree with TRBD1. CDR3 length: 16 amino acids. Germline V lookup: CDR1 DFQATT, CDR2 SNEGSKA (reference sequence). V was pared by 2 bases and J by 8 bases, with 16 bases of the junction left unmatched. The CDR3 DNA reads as TGCAGTGCTAGAAAGGGGACAGGCACTATTATGGGGGGCTACACCTTC. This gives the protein CSARKGTGTIMGGYTF.

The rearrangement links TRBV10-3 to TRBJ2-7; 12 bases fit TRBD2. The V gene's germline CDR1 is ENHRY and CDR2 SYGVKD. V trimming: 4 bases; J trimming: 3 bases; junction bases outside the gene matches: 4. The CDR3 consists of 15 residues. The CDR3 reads CAISATSGSIYEQYF. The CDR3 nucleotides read TGTGCCATCAGTGCGACTAGCGGGAGTATCTACGAGCAGTACTTC.

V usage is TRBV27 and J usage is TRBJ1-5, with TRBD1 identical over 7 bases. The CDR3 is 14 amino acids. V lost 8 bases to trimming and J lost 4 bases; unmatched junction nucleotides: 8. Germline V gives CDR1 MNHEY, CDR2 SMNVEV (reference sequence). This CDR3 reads CASQTGRGNQPQHF. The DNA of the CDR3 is TGTGCCAGCCAGACAGGGAGGGGTAATCAGCCCCAGCATTTT.

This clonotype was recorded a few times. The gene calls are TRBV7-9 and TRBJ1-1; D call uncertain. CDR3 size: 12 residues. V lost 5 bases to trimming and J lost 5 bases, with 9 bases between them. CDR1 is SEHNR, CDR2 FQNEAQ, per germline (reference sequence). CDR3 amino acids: CASSPPGTEAFF. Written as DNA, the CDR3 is TGTGCCAGCAGCCCCCCGGGGACTGAAGCTTTCTTT.